This T cell receptor (beta chain) comes out of a study of cytomegalovirus exposure and HLA in healthy donors. Turning to the study itself: Per a later analysis, the roughly 700 first-cohort and fewer than 150 validation repertoires shared one platform. Notes on the study in general: Researchers catalogued some 160 TCR beta chains as cytomegalovirus-associated. Subsequent analysis revealed that first-cohort TCR clusters tended to co-occur in the 120 or so validation repertoires. Using the classifier, cytomegalovirus status was reportedly diagnosed with high specificity and sensitivity.

The CDR3 loop spans 19 amino acids. Germline V gene lookup returns CDR1 GTSNPN and CDR2 SVGIG (reference sequence). V trimming: 2 bases; J trimming: 1 base; junction bases outside the gene matches: 14. Points on this clone: Its antigen is not known.

Data came from immunoSEQ multiplex PCR; TCRdb stores just in-frame clones and leaves some out. The sample includes around 71,000 clones, about 94% of them seen just once. The sample taken for sequencing was PBMCs. The receptor was derived from a man aged 18-30 years in good health and CMV-seropositive. V is TRBV30 and J is TRBJ1-3, with 10 nucleotides matching TRBD1. CDR3 in DNA: TGTGCCTGGAGTATCACCCGACATCGGACAGGGGGATCTGGAAACACCATATATTTT. Amino acids: CAWSITRHRTGGSGNTIYF. The full variable domain, completed using reference TRBV30 and TRBJ1-3, is SQTIHQWPATLVQPVGSPLSLECTVEGTSNPNLYWYRQAAGRGLQLLFYSVGIGQISSEVPQNLSASRPQDRQFILSSKKLLLSDSGFYLCAWSITRHRTGGSGNTIYFGEGSWLTVV.